This T cell receptor (beta chain) was identified in a study of blood T cell repertoires in COVID-19. The table came from immunoSEQ multiplex PCR; TCRdb's copy has only in-frame clones and leaves some out. Among about 180,000 clones, about four fifths were seen once, and the ten largest hold about 10%. Germline values: CDR1 MNHEY, CDR2 SVGAGI. Deletions cut 7 bases from V and 7 bases from J, with 20 bases between. CDR3 length equals 15 residues. The source material was peripheral blood. The chain employs TRBV6-5 and TRBJ1-5; D is possibly TRBD1 (6 bases). The TCR was taken from a woman at least 80 years old with active or convalescent COVID-19. CDR3: CASTLGLRGAQPQHF. DNA for the CDR3: TGTGCCAGCACTCTAGGACTCAGGGGCGCCCAGCCCCAGCATTTT.